A selection of T cell receptor beta chains follows, all from one sample in a study of T cells after yellow fever vaccination. TCRdb re-called the 5' RACE reads through MiXCR, storing one row per CDR3 protein. The repertoire consists of hundreds of thousands of distinct CDR3 sequences, with about 19% occurring once and the leading ten covering 13% to 15%. The material sequenced was PBMCs, taken 15 days after the yellow fever booster vaccination. The receptor set was obtained from a man aged 25 to 40 who received the YFV17D yellow fever vaccine. Both conserved end residues are part of each CDR3. A D gene is named only where the DNA matches it firmly. Where a row states a size, it is once, few, many or the class of an expanded clone; other rows omit it.

CDR3 length: 15
clone size: -
D gene: TRBD1
J gene: TRBJ1-2
V gene: TRBV12-3/TRBV12-4
CDR3 DNA: TGTGCCAGCAGTCCGAGACAGGGGCGAGGGCATGGCTACACCTTC
CDR3 protein: CASSPRQGRGHGYTF

CDR3 length: 15
clone size: -
D gene: TRBD2
J gene: TRBJ2-1
V gene: TRBV5-1
CDR3 DNA: TGCGCCAGCAGCTTGGTCGCGGGAGGCTGGAATGAGCAGTTCTTC
CDR3 protein: CASSLVAGGWNEQFF

CDR3 length: 12
clone size: few
D gene: TRBD2
J gene: TRBJ2-1
V gene: TRBV6-2/TRBV6-3
CDR3 DNA: TGTGCCAGCAGTTACTCCGGGACTAGCGCGCTCTTC
CDR3 protein: CASSYSGTSALF

CDR3 length: 17
clone size: once
D gene: -
J gene: TRBJ2-6
V gene: TRBV7-3
CDR3 DNA: TGTGCCAGTTCACCCAGCGACGTCGGCTCTGGGGCCAACGTCCTGACTTTC
CDR3 protein: CASSPSDVGSGANVLTF

CDR3 length: 14
clone size: few
D gene: TRBD2
J gene: TRBJ2-1
V gene: TRBV7-2
CDR3 DNA: TGTGCCAGCAGCTTAACCCGGGACTATAATGAGCAGTTCTTC
CDR3 protein: CASSLTRDYNEQFF

CDR3 length: 15
clone size: many
D gene: -
J gene: TRBJ1-3
V gene: TRBV12-3/TRBV12-4
CDR3 DNA: TGTGCCAGCAGTCTAGGGGCAAACTCTGGAAACACCATATATTTT
CDR3 protein: CASSLGANSGNTIYF

CDR3 length: 19
clone size: few
D gene: TRBD2
J gene: TRBJ2-1
V gene: TRBV6-1
CDR3 DNA: TGTGCCAGCAGCCCCACGCTCCTAGCGGGAGGGAGCTCCTACAATGAGCAGTTCTTC
CDR3 protein: CASSPTLLAGGSSYNEQFF

CDR3 length: 13
clone size: many
D gene: -
J gene: TRBJ1-1
V gene: TRBV20-1
CDR3 DNA: TGCAGTGCTAGAGACGACAGTTACACTGAAGCTTTCTTT
CDR3 protein: CSARDDSYTEAFF

CDR3 length: 11
clone size: few
D gene: -
J gene: TRBJ2-1
V gene: TRBV7-2
CDR3 DNA: TGTGCCAGCACCTTCGGAGGTGAGCAGTTCTTC
CDR3 protein: CASTFGGEQFF

CDR3 length: 15
clone size: few
D gene: TRBD2
J gene: TRBJ2-1
V gene: TRBV11-3
CDR3 DNA: TGTGCCAGCAGCTCGGACCCAGCGGGAGATAATGAGCAGTTCTTC
CDR3 protein: CASSSDPAGDNEQFF

CDR3 length: 16
clone size: -
D gene: TRBD2
J gene: TRBJ2-1
V gene: TRBV29-1
CDR3 DNA: TGCAGCGTGGGTGAATGGGGCGGGGGTCCCTACAATGAGCAGTTCTTC
CDR3 protein: CSVGEWGGGPYNEQFF

CDR3 length: 12
clone size: -
D gene: -
J gene: TRBJ2-2
V gene: TRBV7-2
CDR3 DNA: TGTGCCAGCAGCCTCCACTTCGGGGAGCTGTTTTTT
CDR3 protein: CASSLHFGELFF

CDR3 length: 16
clone size: few
D gene: -
J gene: TRBJ2-7
V gene: TRBV7-9
CDR3 DNA: TGTGCCAGCAGCTTAGCGGGAGGGCAGGGGGCTCGTGAGCAGTACTTC
CDR3 protein: CASSLAGGQGAREQYF